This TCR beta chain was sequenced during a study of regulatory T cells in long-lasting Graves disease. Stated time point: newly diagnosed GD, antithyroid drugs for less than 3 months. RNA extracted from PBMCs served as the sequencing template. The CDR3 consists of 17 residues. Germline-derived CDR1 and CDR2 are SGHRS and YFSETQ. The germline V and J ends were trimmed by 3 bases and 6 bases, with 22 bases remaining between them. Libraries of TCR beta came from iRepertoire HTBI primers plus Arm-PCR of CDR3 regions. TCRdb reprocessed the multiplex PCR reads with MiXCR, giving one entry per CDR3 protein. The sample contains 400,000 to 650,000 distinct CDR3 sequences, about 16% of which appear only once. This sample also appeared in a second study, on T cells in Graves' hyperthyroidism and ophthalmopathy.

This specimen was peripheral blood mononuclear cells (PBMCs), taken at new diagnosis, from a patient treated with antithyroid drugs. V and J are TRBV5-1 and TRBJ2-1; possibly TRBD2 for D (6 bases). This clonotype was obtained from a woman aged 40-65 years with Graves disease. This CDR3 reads CASSSRRRDATSNEQFF. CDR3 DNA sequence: TGCGCCAGCAGCTCCCGGAGGCGGGACGCTACCTCCAATGAGCAGTTCTTC.